The 30 T cell receptor beta chains below come from one sample, sequenced in a study of CD4 and CD8 cells across lung adenocarcinoma regions. TCRdb passed the PCR reads through MiXCR, listing each CDR3 protein once. Altogether approximately 19,000 distinct CDR3 sequences are present, roughly 54% being singletons, with the ten largest covering 27%. The sequenced material came from CD8+ T cells from the center of a lung tumor. The receptors originated from a female donor with lung adenocarcinoma. The CD4 and CD8 labels of this study may be unreliable.

This clonotype showed up many times. V and J are TRBV9 and TRBJ2-5; 12 nucleotides match TRBD2. V lost 3 bases to trimming and J lost 4 bases; unmatched junction nucleotides: 10. Germline CDR1 is SGDLS and CDR2 is YYNGEE. The CDR3 extends over 17 amino acids. The CDR3 protein is CASSAGLAGTGPETQYF. Written as DNA, the CDR3 is TGTGCCAGCAGCGCGGGACTAGCGGGCACAGGCCCAGAGACCCAGTACTTC.

This clonotype occurred many times. The chain has TRBV4-1 and TRBJ2-4; 10 bases fit TRBD1. Germline V gene lookup returns CDR1 MGHRA and CDR2 YSYEKL. CDR3 length equals 15 residues. V was pared by 0 bases and J by 9 bases, with 5 bases of the junction left unmatched. CDR3 sequence: CASSQEGQGSGIQYF. DNA of the CDR3: TGCGCCAGCAGCCAAGAGGGACAGGGGAGCGGCATTCAGTACTTC.

This clonotype rates as medium-sized. V and J are TRBV10-2 and TRBJ2-1; D ambiguous. CDR3 length equals 11 residues. Between the trimmed V and J ends, which lost 4 bases and 14 bases, there was a span of 12 bases. Germline assignment: CDR1 WSHSY and CDR2 SAAADI. CDR3 DNA sequence: TGCGCCAGCAGTGTAGGCTGGAATGAGTTCTTC. This translates into CASSVGWNEFF.

This clonotype is judged large. The J gene is TRBJ1-1, the V gene TRBV6-5; maybe TRBD1 (5 bases). CDR3 length: 15 residues. In germline, CDR1 is MNHEY, CDR2 SVGAGI. V was cut by 2 bases and J by 7 bases, with 17 bases left in between. The CDR3 bases are TGTGCCAGCAGTTACGAGTTTCGAGGGGCGGGTGAAGCTTTCTTT. It yields the protein CASSYEFRGAGEAFF.

This clonotype was counted at least ten times. The genes are TRBV6-1 and TRBJ1-3; weak D call: TRBD1 (6 bases). Germline V gene data show CDR1 as MNHNS and CDR2 as SASEGT. Trimming removed 5 bases from V and 2 bases from J, with 16 bases in between. The CDR3 consists of 16 residues. CDR3: CASSIQGQGTGNTIYF. In DNA form, the CDR3 reads TGTGCCAGCAGTATCCAAGGGCAGGGGACTGGAAACACCATATATTTT.

As for this clonotype: Compared with germline, one end of the junction differs, possibly owing to a read error. The CDR3 DNA follows: TGTGCCAGCGGGGCCGGAGGGGGGGACCAAGATACCCAGTACTTC. It codes for CASGAGGGDQDTQYF. The gene calls are TRBV6-1 and TRBJ2-3; maybe TRBD2 (7 bases). The J call could be wrong; TRBJ2-5 is a better fit for the DNA end. CDR1 is MNHNS, CDR2 SASEGT, per germline. The CDR3 consists of 15 residues.

This clonotype has a count of ten or more. The chain combines TRBV4-1 with TRBJ1-2; tentatively, D is TRBD1 (6 bases). The germline CDR1 and CDR2 sequences are MGHRA and YSYEKL. The CDR3 extends over 13 amino acids. Between the trimmed V and J ends, which lost 2 bases and 5 bases, there was a span of 9 bases. The CDR3 sequence: CASSQQGFYGYTF. CDR3 nucleotide sequence: TGCGCCAGCAGCCAACAGGGGTTTTATGGCTACACCTTC.

This clonotype was recorded at least ten times. CDR3 residues: CSALTSQNTGELFF. The CDR3, as DNA: TGCAGTGCCCTAACTAGCCAGAACACCGGGGAGCTGTTTTTT. V usage is TRBV20-1 and J usage is TRBJ2-2; a weak D match, TRBD2 (6 bases). The CDR3 has 14 amino acids. Trimming shortened V by 6 bases and J by 1 base, and 12 bases separated the two germline ends. Germline CDR1 is DFQATT and CDR2 is SNEGSKA (reference sequence).

In this sample, this clonotype turned up a few times. V and J are TRBV7-6 and TRBJ2-1; a possible D gene is TRBD2 (6 bases). This CDR3 is 15 amino acids long. V was shortened by 0 bases and J by 2 bases, with 8 bases between the two germline ends. Per germline, CDR1 SGHVS and CDR2 FNYEAQ. The CDR3 spells CASSLAEGTYNEQFF. CDR3 DNA sequence: TGTGCCAGCAGCTTAGCGGAGGGGACCTACAATGAGCAGTTCTTC. Variable domain in full (rest from reference TRBV7-6 and TRBJ2-1): GAGVSQSPRYKVTKRGQDVALRCDPISGHVSLYWYRQALGQGPEFLTYFNYEAQQDKSGLPNDRFSAERPEGSISTLTIQRTEQRDSAMYRCASSLAEGTYNEQFFGPGTRLTVL.

In regard to this clonotype: A read error may produce the germline difference seen at one junction end. The chain joins TRBV27 to TRBJ2-3, with D maybe TRBD1 (6 bases). The assigned J gene may be wrong: the sequence end matches TRBJ2-7 better. The germline V gene has CDR1 MNHEY and CDR2 SMNVEV (reference sequence). The CDR3 contains 15 residues. CDR3 sequence reads: CGSRQGLGVKDTQYF. CDR3 nucleotides: TGTGGCAGCAGGCAGGGGCTGGGAGTCAAAGATACGCAGTACTTC.

The CDR3 protein is CAISESGAGGRETQYF. CDR3 in DNA: TGTGCCATCAGTGAGTCGGGAGCGGGAGGCCGGGAGACCCAGTACTTC. The chain couples TRBV10-3 to TRBJ2-5; 9 positions match TRBD2. After removal of 0 bases from V and 5 bases from J, the junction contained 7 bases not matched to a gene. Looked up from germline, CDR1 is ENHRY and CDR2 is SYGVKD. The CDR3 extends over 16 amino acids.

The chain uses TRBV10-3 and TRBJ2-4; D is ambiguous. CDR3 length: 14 residues. V lost 10 bases and J 13 bases, leaving 26 bases between the germline ends. Germline CDR1 is ENHRY and CDR2 is SYGVKD. Written as DNA, the CDR3 is TGTGCCACGAAGGGCCCGCGTCACGAAGAGATCCAGTACTTC. Protein: CATKGPRHEEIQYF.

Turning to this clonotype: Relative to the germline gene, one junction end is altered; a read error may explain this. This rearrangement joins TRBV27 to TRBJ2-3; D ambiguous. The DNA end favors TRBJ2-5, so the J call may be wrong. The CDR3 extends over 12 amino acids. Germline V gives CDR1 MNHEY, CDR2 SMNVEV (reference sequence). This chain's CDR3 is CAGSRDQDTQYF. The CDR3 bases are TGTGCCGGCAGCCGTGACCAAGATACCCAGTACTTC.

This clonotype came up once. The V and J genes are TRBV10-2 and TRBJ2-3, with 13 bases identical to TRBD2. The CDR3 sequence is 15 residues long. CDR1 is WSHSY and CDR2 is SAAADI in the germline V gene. V lost 6 bases to trimming and J lost 0 bases; unmatched junction nucleotides: 0. This CDR3 reads CASRLAGGSTDTQYF. The CDR3 DNA reads TGCGCCAGCAGACTAGCGGGAGGGAGCACAGATACGCAGTATTTT.

This clonotype was detected only a few times. The rearrangement links TRBV6-1 to TRBJ1-6, with 7 nucleotides matching TRBD1. Per the germline V gene, CDR1 is MNHNS and CDR2 is SASEGT. V was pared by 0 bases and J by 6 bases, with 8 bases of the junction left unmatched. The CDR3 spans 17 residues. The CDR3 DNA reads as TGTGCCAGCAGTGAAGCAGTACCCGGGACAGCTAATTCACCCCTCCACTTT. The encoded protein is CASSEAVPGTANSPLHF.

J is TRBJ2-2 and V is TRBV5-1; 10 bases line up with TRBD2. V shed 0 bases and J 6 bases; nucleotides not matched to a gene: 5. The CDR3 runs to 16 residues. CDR1 is SGHRS and CDR2 is YFSETQ in the germline V gene. The CDR3 is CASSLARLAGAGELFF. The CDR3 DNA follows: TGCGCCAGCAGCTTGGCCCGGCTAGCGGGAGCCGGGGAGCTGTTTTTT.

Details on this clonotype: A much bigger clone sits one base away, suggesting this may be a read error. The chain employs TRBV6-5 and TRBJ2-5; possibly TRBD1 for D (6 bases). The CDR3 extends over 13 amino acids. Between the trimmed V and J ends, which lost 0 bases and 11 bases, there was a span of 13 bases. Germline values: CDR1 MNHEY, CDR2 SVGAGI. CDR3 in amino acids: CASSYSQGLEQYF. In DNA, the CDR3 is TGTGCCAGCAGTTACTCCCAGGGGCTTGAGCAGTACTTC.

Remarks on this clonotype: Its ends do not fully match the called genes, so a read error is possible. The genes are TRBV6-5 and TRBJ2-4, with D tentatively TRBD1 or TRBD2 (5 bases each). Germline values: CDR1 MNHEY, CDR2 SVGAGI. CDR3 length: 15 residues. The CDR3 region is CARGSGRCATNTQYF. CDR3 in DNA: TGTGCCCGCGGTTCGGGGCGGTGTGCCACAAACACGCAGTATTTC.

This clonotype was seen only a few times. The chain couples TRBV11-3 to TRBJ1-6; D ambiguous. V was trimmed by 2 bases and J by 6 bases, leaving 8 bases between them. The CDR3 length is 14 residues. Germline V CDR1 and CDR2: SGHNT, YENEEA. As DNA, the CDR3 is TGTGCCAGCAGCTTAACCTCCAGTAATTCACCCCTCCACTTT. Translated: CASSLTSSNSPLHF.

For this clonotype: An end of the junction does not agree with germline; a read error may underlie this. This chain uses TRBV7-3 with TRBJ1-1, with D tentatively TRBD1 (5 bases). CDR3 length: 13 residues. Germline V gene data show CDR1 as SGHTA and CDR2 as FQGTGA. The CDR3 coding sequence is TGTGCCAGCGGCTTCAGGGATGGCACTGAAGCTTTCTTT. This sequence encodes CASGFRDGTEAFF.

This clonotype was picked up a small number of times. The genes are TRBV10-1 and TRBJ1-3, with unresolved D. The ends were cut back, 0 bases at V and 3 bases at J, with 9 bases in the middle. Germline-derived CDR1 and CDR2 are WNHNN and SYGVQD (reference sequence). The CDR3 extends over 15 amino acids. CDR3 region: CASSESGRLGNTIYF. The CDR3 DNA sequence: TGCGCCAGCAGTGAGTCCGGCAGACTTGGAAACACCATATATTTT.

This clonotype was recorded at least ten times. The V call is TRBV10-1, the J call TRBJ2-2; D is unclear. Looked up from germline, CDR1 is WNHNN and CDR2 is SYGVQD (reference sequence). Trimming stripped 6 bases from V and 0 bases from J, with 8 bases between. The CDR3 totals 14 residues. The CDR3 DNA sequence: TGCGCCAGCAGCTCAGGACCGAACACCGGGGAGCTGTTTTTT. This translates into CASSSGPNTGELFF.

This clonotype is deemed medium-sized. Here the CDR3 reads CASSVVQGGEQFF. The CDR3, as DNA: TGCGCCAGCAGTGTAGTCCAGGGAGGTGAGCAGTTCTTC. V is TRBV10-1 and J is TRBJ2-1; D is possibly TRBD2 (6 bases). CDR1 is WNHNN and CDR2 is SYGVQD in the germline V gene (reference sequence). Trimming stripped 4 bases from V and 9 bases from J, with 13 bases between. This CDR3 spans 13 amino acids.

The chain links TRBV6-1 to TRBJ2-7; maybe TRBD2 (5 bases). Deletions cut 6 bases from V and 4 bases from J, with 19 bases between. Germline loops: CDR1 MNHNS, CDR2 SASEGT. The CDR3 totals 15 residues. The CDR3 region has the DNA TGTGCCAGCAGCCCACGGGCGGGTACACCGTACGAGCAGTACTTC. The encoded protein is CASSPRAGTPYEQYF.

This clonotype was found many times. This sequence joins TRBV7-2 and TRBJ2-3; D is undetermined. This CDR3 contains 14 residues. Germline loops: CDR1 SGHTA, CDR2 FQGNSA. V lost 4 bases and J lost 4, with 12 bases in between. The CDR3 spells CASSSYLRSDTQYF. CDR3 DNA: TGTGCCAGCAGCTCGTACCTTAGGTCAGATACGCAGTATTTT.

J is TRBJ2-4 and V is TRBV27; TRBD1 agrees at 7 bases. With V trimmed by 8 bases and J by 13 bases, 20 bases remained unmatched. This CDR3 is built from 15 residues. Germline V CDR1 and CDR2: MNHEY, SMNVEV (reference sequence). The CDR3 loop reads CASVQGVGPKNTQYF. In nucleotides, the CDR3 is TGTGCCAGCGTGCAGGGGGTGGGACCCAAAAACACGCAGTACTTC.

This clonotype came up many times. The CDR3 bases are TGTGCCAGCAGCCCAGAGGGGACAGCATCTCATGGCTACACCTTC. Amino acids: CASSPEGTASHGYTF. J is TRBJ1-2 and V is TRBV7-2, with TRBD1 matching 7 bases. V gave up 5 bases and J gave up 6 bases; unmatched junction bases: 12. The V gene's germline CDR1 is SGHTA and CDR2 FQGNSA. The CDR3 has 15 amino acids. Together with reference TRBV7-2 and TRBJ1-2, the CDR3 gives the full variable domain: GAGVSQSPSNKVTEKGKDVELRCDPISGHTALYWYRQSLGQGLEFLIYFQGNSAPDKSGLPSDRFSAERTGGSVSTLTIQRTQQEDSAVYLCASSPEGTASHGYTFGSGTRLTVV.

J is TRBJ2-4 and V is TRBV6-1; the match to TRBD1 covers 8 bases. V was pared by 6 bases and J by 13 bases, with 23 bases of the junction left unmatched. The CDR3 loop spans 17 amino acids. Germline V gene lookup returns CDR1 MNHNS and CDR2 SASEGT. The CDR3 sequence is CASRQGAKGFGKEIQYF. In nucleotides, the CDR3 is TGTGCCAGCAGGCAGGGGGCGAAGGGATTTGGCAAAGAGATCCAGTACTTC.

This clonotype occurred a few times. The chain has TRBV30 and TRBJ2-1; 8 bases agree with TRBD2. The CDR3 is 14 amino acids. Germline V gene data show CDR1 as GTSNPN and CDR2 as SVGIG (reference sequence). With 4 bases clipped from V and 8 bases from J, the junction kept 10 bases outside the gene matches. In nucleotides, the CDR3 is TGTGCCTGGAACGTCGGGACTAGTCTGTATGAGCAGTTCTTC. This translates into CAWNVGTSLYEQFF.

This chain connects TRBV12-3 or TRBV12-4 to TRBJ2-5, with D possibly matching TRBD1 (6 bases). This CDR3 has 15 amino acids. Deletions cut 4 bases from V and 4 bases from J, with 16 bases between. CDR3 sequence reads: CASSSTTGMGETQYF. The CDR3 DNA is TGTGCCAGCAGTTCCACTACAGGGATGGGAGAGACCCAGTACTTC.